The clone carrying this T cell receptor (beta chain) has a handful of counts. Antigen: not known. The sample comes from a study of cytomegalovirus exposure and HLA in healthy donors. Study findings and constraints: The likely explanation for a cluster of highly shared sequence variants was sequencing artifact. Among donors in an Asian-associated ancestry cluster, a later analysis reportedly found fewer N-insertions than the approximately 670-donor mean. Presence/absence analysis assumed near-uniform sequencing depth across donors. Follow-up analysis later connected one missense variant in DCLRE1C with trimming of TCR beta V- and J-genes.

V was clipped by 0 bases and J by 8 bases, with 13 bases between them. Germline CDR1 and CDR2: MNHNY and SVGAGI (reference sequence). The CDR3 runs to 14 residues. The PCR used 60 Vbeta and 13 Jbeta primers. The repertoire was sequenced with immunoSEQ multiplex PCR; TCRdb's copy has only in-frame clones and lacks some. This sample has 130,000 to 150,000 clones; roughly 78% occur once, and the top ten carry about 3%. The V gene is TRBV6-6, the J gene TRBJ1-2; a possible D gene is TRBD1 (5 bases). The specimen sequenced was PBMCs. The sequence derives from a man aged 35-49 years in good health and CMV-seropositive. The CDR3 DNA reads as TGTGCCAGCAGTTACTCGATCCAGGGAGGAGGCTACACCTTC. It yields the protein CASSYSIQGGGYTF.